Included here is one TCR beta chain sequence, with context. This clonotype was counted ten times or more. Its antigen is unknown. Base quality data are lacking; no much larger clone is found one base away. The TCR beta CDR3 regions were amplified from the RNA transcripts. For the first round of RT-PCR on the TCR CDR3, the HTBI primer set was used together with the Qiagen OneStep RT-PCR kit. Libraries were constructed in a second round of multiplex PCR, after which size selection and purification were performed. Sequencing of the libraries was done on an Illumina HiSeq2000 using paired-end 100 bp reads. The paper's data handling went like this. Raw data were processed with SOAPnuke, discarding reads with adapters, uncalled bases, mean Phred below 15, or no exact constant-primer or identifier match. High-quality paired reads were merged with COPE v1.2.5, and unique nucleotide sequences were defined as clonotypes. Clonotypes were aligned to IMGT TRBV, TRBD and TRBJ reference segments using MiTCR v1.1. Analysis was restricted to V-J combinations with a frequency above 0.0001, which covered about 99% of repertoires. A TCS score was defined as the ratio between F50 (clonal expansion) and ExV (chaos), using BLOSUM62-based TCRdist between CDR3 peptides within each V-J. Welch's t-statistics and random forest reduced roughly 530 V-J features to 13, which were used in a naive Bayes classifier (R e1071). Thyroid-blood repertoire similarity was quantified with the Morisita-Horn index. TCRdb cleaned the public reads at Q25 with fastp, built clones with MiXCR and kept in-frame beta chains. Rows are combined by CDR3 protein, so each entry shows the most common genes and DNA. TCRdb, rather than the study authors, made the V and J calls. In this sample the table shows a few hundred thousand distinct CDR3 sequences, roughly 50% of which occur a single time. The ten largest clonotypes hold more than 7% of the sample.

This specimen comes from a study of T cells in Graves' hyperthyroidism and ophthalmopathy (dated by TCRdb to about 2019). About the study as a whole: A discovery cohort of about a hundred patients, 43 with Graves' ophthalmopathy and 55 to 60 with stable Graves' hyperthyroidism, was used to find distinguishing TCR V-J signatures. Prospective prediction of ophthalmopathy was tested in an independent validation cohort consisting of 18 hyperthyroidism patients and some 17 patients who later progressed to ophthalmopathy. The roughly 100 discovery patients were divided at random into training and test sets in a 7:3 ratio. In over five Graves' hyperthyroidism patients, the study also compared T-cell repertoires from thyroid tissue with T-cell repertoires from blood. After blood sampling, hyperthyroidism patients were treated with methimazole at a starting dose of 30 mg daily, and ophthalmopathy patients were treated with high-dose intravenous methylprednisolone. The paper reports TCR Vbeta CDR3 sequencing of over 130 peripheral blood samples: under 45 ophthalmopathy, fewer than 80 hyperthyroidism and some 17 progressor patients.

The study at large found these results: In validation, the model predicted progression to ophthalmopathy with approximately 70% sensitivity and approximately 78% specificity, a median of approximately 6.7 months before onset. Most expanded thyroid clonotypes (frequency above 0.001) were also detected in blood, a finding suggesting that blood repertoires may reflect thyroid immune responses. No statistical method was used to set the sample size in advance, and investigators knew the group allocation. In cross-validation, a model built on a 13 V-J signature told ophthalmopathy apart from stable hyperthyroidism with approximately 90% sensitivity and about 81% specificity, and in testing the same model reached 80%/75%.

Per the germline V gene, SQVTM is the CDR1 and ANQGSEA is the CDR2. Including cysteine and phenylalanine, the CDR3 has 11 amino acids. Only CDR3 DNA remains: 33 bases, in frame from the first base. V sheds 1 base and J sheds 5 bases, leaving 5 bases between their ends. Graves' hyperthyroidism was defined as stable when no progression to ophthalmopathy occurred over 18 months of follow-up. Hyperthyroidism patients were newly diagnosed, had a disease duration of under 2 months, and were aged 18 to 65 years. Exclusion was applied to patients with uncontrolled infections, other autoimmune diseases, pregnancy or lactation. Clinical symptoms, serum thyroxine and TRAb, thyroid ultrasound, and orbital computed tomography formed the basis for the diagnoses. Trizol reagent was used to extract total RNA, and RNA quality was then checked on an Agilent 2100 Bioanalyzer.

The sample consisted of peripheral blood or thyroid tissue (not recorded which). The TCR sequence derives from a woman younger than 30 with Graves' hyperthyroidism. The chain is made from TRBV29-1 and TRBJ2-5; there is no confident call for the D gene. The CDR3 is CSVEVRETQYF. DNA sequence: TGCAGCGTTGAAGTCCGGGAGACCCAGTACTTC.